The 11 T cell receptor beta chains reported below all come from one sample, sequenced in a study of lymphopenia after photon versus proton radiotherapy. TCRdb's table, derived via immunoSEQ multiplex PCR, lists solely in-frame clones and lacks some. This sample yields some 55,000 clones, of which around four fifths are seen a single time; less than 35% belongs to the top ten. The sequencing here drew on peripheral blood, taken from a patient treated with photon-based radiotherapy. Receptor source: a man between 45 and 60 years old with gastric cancer.

V usage is TRBV13 and J usage is TRBJ2-7; 10 bases map to TRBD1. V shed 5 bases and J 6 bases; nucleotides not matched to a gene: 16. The germline V gene has CDR1 PRHDT and CDR2 FYEKMQ (reference sequence). The length of the CDR3 is 17 residues. The chain's CDR3 is CASSLHGQGGQGVEQYF. CDR3 DNA: TGTGCCAGCAGCCTACACGGACAGGGGGGTCAAGGGGTCGAGCAGTACTTC.

This chain uses TRBV25-1 with TRBJ2-7; tentatively, D is TRBD2 (6 bases). V was cut by 2 bases and J by 4 bases, with 6 bases left in between. The CDR3 runs to 12 residues. CDR1 and CDR2 from the germline V gene are MGHDK and SYGVNS. CDR3 protein: CASSEGGYEQYF. The CDR3 region has the DNA TGTGCCAGCAGTGAAGGGGGGTACGAGCAGTACTTC.

This clone is medium-sized by share. In the same sample, other DNA sequences code for this CDR3. The V and J genes are TRBV2 and TRBJ1-1; D not resolved. The CDR3 contains 12 residues. V was pared by 6 bases and J by 1 base, with 6 bases between. Germline CDR1 is SNHLY and CDR2 is FYNNEI. CDR3 DNA sequence: TGTGCCAGCAGGGAGGGGAACACTGAAGCTTTCTTT. Protein: CASREGNTEAFF.

V gene TRBV7-2 combines with J gene TRBJ2-7, with a possible D match to TRBD2 (7 bases). CDR1 SGHTA and CDR2 FQGNSA come from the germline V gene. V lost 5 bases and J 3 bases, leaving 23 bases between the germline ends. The length of the CDR3 is 17 residues. The CDR3 sequence is CASSPGDYRRWDYEQYF. The CDR3 DNA reads TGTGCCAGCAGCCCAGGGGACTATAGGCGGTGGGACTACGAGCAGTACTTC.

The chain carries TRBV4-1 and TRBJ2-1; 7 bases are a match to TRBD2. This CDR3 region has 18 residues. J gave up 6 bases and V 3 bases, and 17 bases lay outside the gene matches. The germline V gene has CDR1 MGHRA and CDR2 YSYEKL. CDR3 residues: CASSQIIPSSGASNEQFF. The CDR3 DNA sequence: TGCGCCAGCAGCCAGATCATCCCTTCTAGCGGAGCGTCCAATGAGCAGTTCTTC.

V gene TRBV5-8 combines with J gene TRBJ2-7; perhaps TRBD1 as D (7 bases). Germline V gene lookup returns CDR1 SGHTS and CDR2 YDEGEE. The CDR3 length is 14 residues. V gave up 2 bases and J gave up 0 bases, with 9 bases separating them. For the CDR3, the DNA is TGTGCCAGCAGCTTTCAGGGGGGCTCCTACGAGCAGTACTTC. It codes for CASSFQGGSYEQYF.

The V and J genes are TRBV6-1 and TRBJ2-7; D gene ambiguous. Germline V gives CDR1 MNHNS, CDR2 SASEGT. CDR3 size: 18 residues. Between the trimmed V and J ends, which lost 3 bases and 0 bases, there was a span of 21 bases. CDR3 nucleotides: TGTGCCAGCAGTGATTCCTTCCCGAATGACGCCCTCTCCTACGAGCAGTACTTC. Its translation: CASSDSFPNDALSYEQYF.

This clone was counted once. The chain employs TRBV5-4 and TRBJ2-7; possibly TRBD1 for D (5 bases). Trimming took 0 bases from V and 6 from J, leaving 10 bases between them. Per the germline V gene, CDR1 is SGHNT and CDR2 is YYREEE (reference sequence). This CDR3 spans 13 amino acids. The CDR3 sequence: CASSLDRLGEQYF. The CDR3 DNA is TGTGCCAGCAGCTTGGACAGGTTGGGCGAGCAGTACTTC. The entire variable domain, with the rest obtained from reference TRBV5-4 and TRBJ2-7, is as follows: ETGVTQSPTHLIKTRGQQVTLRCSSQSGHNTVSWYQQALGQGPQFIFQYYREEENGRGNFPPRFSGLQFPNYSSELNVNALELDDSALYLCASSLDRLGEQYFGPGTRLTVT.

The rearrangement links TRBV7-2 to TRBJ2-7; 10 bases fit TRBD1. The CDR3 is 15 residues long. Trimming cost V 1 base and J 4 bases; bases outside gene matches: 4. The germline gives CDR1 SGHTA, CDR2 FQGNSA. The CDR3 loop reads CASSLGGTGAYEQYF. CDR3 bases: TGTGCCAGCAGCTTAGGCGGGACAGGGGCTTACGAGCAGTACTTC.

The chain recombines TRBV11-2 with TRBJ1-1; D call uncertain. CDR1 and CDR2 from the germline V gene are SGHAT and FQNNGV. V was pared by 8 bases and J by 1 base, with 11 bases between. The CDR3 totals 13 residues. CDR3 sequence reads: CASSRAPNTEAFF. The CDR3 DNA sequence: TGTGCCAGCTCCCGGGCTCCGAACACTGAAGCTTTCTTT.

This clone is a singleton in its sample. V and J are TRBV19 and TRBJ2-5; 7 bases are shared with TRBD2. CDR1 is LNHDA, CDR2 SQIVND, per germline (reference sequence). Losses at the gene ends were 3 bases for V and 1 base for J; bases not matched to a gene: 2. The CDR3 loop spans 14 amino acids. CDR3 DNA: TGTGCCAGTAGTATGGGAGGGCTCCAAGAGACCCAGTACTTC. Residues: CASSMGGLQETQYF.